These 15 T cell receptor beta chains were all obtained from the same sample, sequenced in a study of T cell responses to AZD1222 COVID-19 vaccine. The table came from immunoSEQ multiplex PCR; TCRdb's copy has only in-frame clones and leaves some out. The sample yields some 130,000 clones, 75% to 95% seen once. Material: peripheral blood, obtained 28 days after the second AZD1222 dose. These TCRs come from an adult who received the AZD1222 COVID-19 vaccine.

The chain is built from TRBV2 and TRBJ1-4; the D gene is possibly TRBD1 (6 bases). Trimming pared 2 bases from V and 4 bases from J, leaving 20 bases between. The length of the CDR3 is 18 residues. The germline V gene has CDR1 SNHLY and CDR2 FYNNEI. For the CDR3, the DNA is TGTGCCAGCAGTGAAAGTGGGCCAGGGGCAAGTAGTAATGAAAAACTGTTTTTT. Translation gives CASSESGPGASSNEKLFF.

The chain is built from TRBV4-2 and TRBJ1-5; D gene uncertain. Germline CDR1 is LGHNA and CDR2 is YNFKEQ. Trimming took off 0 bases at V and 6 bases at J, with 18 bases between the two ends. The CDR3 has 17 residues. The CDR3 reads CASSQDSGDPSVQPQHF. The CDR3 DNA reads TGTGCCAGCAGCCAAGATTCCGGTGACCCATCGGTTCAGCCCCAGCATTTT.

The CDR3: CASSIVTGVEGEAFF. In DNA, the CDR3 is TGTGCCAGTAGTATAGTCACAGGGGTGGAAGGTGAAGCTTTCTTT. The genes are TRBV19 and TRBJ1-1; 7 positions agree with TRBD1. The CDR3 totals 15 residues. From germline, CDR1 is LNHDA and CDR2 SQIVND (reference sequence). Trimming at V came to 1 base and at J to 7 bases, leaving 9 bases not matched to a gene.

This CDR3 reads CASSPTVAGGNQPQHF. The CDR3 region has the DNA TGTGCCAGCTCGCCGACGGTAGCCGGGGGCAATCAGCCCCAGCATTTT. V is TRBV18 and J is TRBJ1-5; no reliable D call. The germline V and J ends were trimmed by 6 bases and 2 bases, with 17 bases remaining between them. CDR1 is KGHSH and CDR2 is LQKENI in the germline V gene. This CDR3 contains 16 residues.

This clone was recorded once. The chain recombines TRBV20-1 with TRBJ2-1; possibly TRBD1 or TRBD2 for D (5 bases each). This CDR3 region has 11 residues. Germline V gene sequence: CDR1 DFQATT, CDR2 SNEGSKA (reference sequence). CDR3 DNA: TGCAGGGGGGTCTTCTACAATGAGCAGTTCTTC. It translates to CRGVFYNEQFF.

The rearrangement joins TRBV18 to TRBJ1-5; tentatively, D is TRBD1 (6 bases). The CDR3 loop spans 15 amino acids. Germline V gives CDR1 KGHSH, CDR2 LQKENI. V was shortened by 0 bases and J by 1 base, with 7 bases between the two germline ends. The CDR3 reads CASSPPGGSNQPQHF. As DNA, the CDR3 is TGTGCCAGCTCACCACCAGGGGGGAGCAATCAGCCCCAGCATTTT.

This sequence joins TRBV10-3 and TRBJ2-5; no reliable D call. The germline CDR1 and CDR2 sequences are ENHRY and SYGVKD. CDR3 length: 13 residues. V was clipped by 8 bases and J by 1 base, with 11 bases between them. The CDR3 DNA reads as TGTGCCATCGGTAGGCAGACCCAAGAGACCCAGTACTTC. Amino acids: CAIGRQTQETQYF.

The CDR3 region is CASRPLAGYNEQFF. In DNA, the CDR3 is TGTGCCAGCAGACCACTAGCGGGGTACAATGAGCAGTTCTTC. This rearrangement joins TRBV11-2 to TRBJ2-1; the match to TRBD2 covers 10 bases. Germline CDR1 and CDR2: SGHAT and FQNNGV. The CDR3 has 14 amino acids. Germline trimming cut 6 bases from V and 4 bases from J; bases unmatched to any gene: 3.

The rearrangement links TRBV7-6 to TRBJ2-2; TRBD2 matches at 8 bases. The CDR3 totals 16 residues. Trimming at V came to 5 bases and at J to 8 bases, leaving 13 bases not matched to a gene. Germline-derived CDR1 and CDR2 are SGHVS and FNYEAQ. The CDR3 spells CASSEQTGTSSGELFF. For the CDR3, the DNA is TGTGCCAGCAGCGAACAAACCGGGACTAGTTCGGGGGAGCTGTTTTTT.

The gene calls are TRBV6-1 and TRBJ1-1, with 9 bases aligning to TRBD1. This CDR3 comprises 16 residues. CDR1 is MNHNS and CDR2 is SASEGT in the germline V gene. V shed 0 bases, J shed 8 bases, and the junction held 10 bases outside the gene matches. CDR3 amino acids: CASSEAWTGVMREAFF. The CDR3 DNA is TGTGCCAGCAGTGAAGCTTGGACAGGGGTGATGAGGGAAGCTTTCTTT.

The chain carries TRBV10-3 and TRBJ2-7, with a tentative D call TRBD2 (6 bases). The CDR3 is made up of 17 amino acids. V was pared by 4 bases and J by 2 bases, with 21 bases between. Germline V gene sequence: CDR1 ENHRY, CDR2 SYGVKD. The CDR3 DNA is TGTGCCATCAGTGGGGGCGGGGCCCTACCCACCCCCTACGAGCAGTACGTC. Protein sequence: CAISGGGALPTPYEQYV.

The chain couples TRBV7-2 to TRBJ1-1; D perhaps matches TRBD1 (5 bases). The V end was cut by 1 base, the J end by 3 bases, with 9 bases between. This CDR3 has 14 residues. Germline V gene data show CDR1 as SGHTA and CDR2 as FQGNSA. The CDR3 nucleotides read TGTGCCAGCAGCTTAGAAGGGGCTTACACTGAAGCTTTCTTT. Its translation: CASSLEGAYTEAFF. Full variable domain (remainder filled in from reference TRBV7-2 and TRBJ1-1): GAGVSQSPSNKVTEKGKDVELRCDPISGHTALYWYRQSLGQGLEFLIYFQGNSAPDKSGLPSDRFSAERTGGSVSTLTIQRTQQEDSAVYLCASSLEGAYTEAFFGQGTRLTVV.

The chain couples TRBV18 to TRBJ1-1; weak D call: TRBD1 (5 bases). Trimming took 6 bases from V and 1 from J, leaving 9 bases between them. There are 13 residues in the CDR3. The germline CDR1 and CDR2 sequences are KGHSH and LQKENI. CDR3 bases: TGTGCCAGCTCTACAGGATCGAACACTGAAGCTTTCTTT. Amino acid sequence: CASSTGSNTEAFF.

The CDR3 is CASSEALKGFQPQHF. CDR3 sequence (DNA): TGTGCCAGCAGTGAAGCGCTTAAGGGATTTCAGCCCCAGCATTTT. The chain is built from TRBV6-1 and TRBJ1-5, with unresolved D. V gave up 0 bases and J gave up 6 bases, with 12 bases separating them. CDR1 MNHNS and CDR2 SASEGT come from the germline V gene. The CDR3 spans 15 residues.

The genes are TRBV19 and TRBJ1-5; no clear D. The CDR3 contains 15 residues. Germline V gene lookup returns CDR1 LNHDA and CDR2 SQIVND (reference sequence). Trimming shortened V by 3 bases and J by 9 bases, and 18 bases separated the two germline ends. The DNA of the CDR3 is TGTGCCAGTAGTATGACCCTCGAGACTTCAGGGCCCCAGCATTTT. Translating gives CASSMTLETSGPQHF.